The source of this T cell receptor (beta chain) is a study of PD-1 blockade in classical Hodgkin lymphoma. Study-level information: Every 2 weeks, patients got 3 mg/kg intravenous nivolumab. Findings and limits, study-wide: Relapsed/refractory patients reportedly had the lowest baseline TCR diversity, below newly diagnosed patients, who were below healthy donors. Any patient who commenced nivolumab under 1 year after ASCT was excluded. Repertoire difference causes, possibly disease activity or prior therapy, remain undefined.

Exposure to brentuximab vedotin varied, and each patient had relapsed following autologous stem cell transplantation. Profiled with immunoSEQ multiplex PCR; TCRdb holds only in-frame clones, not every one. The sample has about 97,000 clones, around 80% seen once. Comments on this clone: What it recognizes is unknown.

Per the germline V gene, CDR1 is LNHDA and CDR2 is SQIVND (reference sequence). The germline V and J ends were trimmed by 5 bases and 4 bases, with 23 bases remaining between them. The CDR3 sequence is 17 residues long. The sequence came from a human donor with classical Hodgkin lymphoma. Sequencing was performed on peripheral blood mononuclear cells (PBMCs), taken at baseline. The chain employs TRBV19 and TRBJ2-5, with D possibly being TRBD2 (6 bases). The CDR3 spells CASSPWLSHGTGETQYF. In DNA form, the CDR3 reads TGTGCCAGTAGTCCCTGGTTGAGCCACGGGACTGGAGAGACCCAGTACTTC.